This T cell receptor (beta chain) was recovered during a study of molecular identifiers for immune sequencing clone quantification. Regarding the study as a whole: Jurkat TCR RNA spiked in from one cell (amid about a million naive cells) was reportedly detectable.

This clonotype was seen many times. What it binds is not known. The CDR3 length is 16 residues. Trimming stripped 0 bases from V and 0 bases from J, with 12 bases between. Germline CDR1 and CDR2: SGDLS and YYNGEE. TCRdb called the PCR reads again in MiXCR, with one record for every CDR3 protein. The sample contains about 640,000 distinct CDR3 sequences, 15% to 20% of which appear only once. This chain uses TRBV9 with TRBJ1-1; no definite D call. Sequenced sample: naive CD8+ T cells from blood, with Jurkat cell RNA spiked in. Subset: FACS-sorted CD8+CD4-CCR7+CD45RA+ naive T cells. The clonotype originates from a human donor in good health. Some libraries in this study had Jurkat cell RNA spiked in. The CDR3 coding sequence is TGTGCCAGCAGCGTAGACAGAGATACTATGAACACTGAAGCTTTCTTT. Translated: CASSVDRDTMNTEAFF.